This T cell receptor (beta chain) was captured in a study of tumor-infiltrating lymphocytes in primary liver carcinoma (dated by TCRdb to about 2017). Regarding the complete study: Between November 2015 and 2016, roughly five patients in China with histopathologically diagnosed primary liver carcinoma had surgical resection. A total of 35 specimens from 5 patients underwent TCRbeta repertoire sequencing, comprising around 25 tumor regions, 5 adjacent noncancerous liver tissues and 5 peripheral blood samples. Of the five patients (three men and two women, aged 30 to 69 years), four had hepatocellular carcinoma and one had combined HCC and intrahepatic cholangiocarcinoma. The five patients had tumors of stage T1-T3 N0M0, with maximum diameters ranging from about 4 to 11 cm. Samples yielded roughly 3.65 to 7.5 million productive TCRbeta reads; read depth did not differ significantly between tissue types. The study combined TCRbeta repertoire sequencing, expression microarrays and whole-exome sequencing across five regions of each liver tumor, with adjacent normal tissue and blood. Repertoires from technical replicates were highly reproducible, with mean shared-clone rates about 0.86 and correlation coefficients above 0.98.

Blood RNA was extracted from unsorted whole blood using TRIzol reagent, and germline DNA was obtained with the DNeasy Blood & Tissue kit. At the time of sampling, the patients were treatment-naive and had chronic HBV infection. Four milliliters of peripheral blood were collected into K2EDTA tubes before surgery. Only a few counts were recorded for this clonotype. This clone's antigen is unknown. No qualities accompany the bases; no much larger clone lies one base away. V lost 5 bases and J lost 7 bases, and the count of bases not matched to a germline gene is 4. The CDR3 sequence holds 14 residues, the cysteine and phenylalanine included. Of all the DNA, just the CDR3 is kept, 42 bases in frame from base 1. The germline V gene gives CDR1 as MNHEY and CDR2 as SVGEGT. Using a constant-region primer and ProtoScript II reverse transcriptase, TCRbeta-specific cDNA was reverse-transcribed from around 500 ng total RNA. TCRbeta libraries were built with three nested multiplex PCR rounds, a slightly modified ARM-PCR procedure. Each of the first two PCR rounds ran for approximately 10 cycles and used multiplex TRBV1-TRBV30 forward primers together with a Cbeta reverse primer. A final 25-cycle PCR with Deep VentR polymerase added sample barcodes and Illumina adapters. Amplicons of 200-500 bp were gel-purified with a QIAquick gel extraction kit before sequencing. An Illumina HiSeq 2500 was used to sequence the TCRbeta amplicons, generating 250-bp paired-end reads. Regarding the original processing steps: Reads were quality-trimmed with Trimmomatic v0.33, and paired reads were merged with FLASH v1.2.11 to recover full CDR3 sequences. MiGEC v1.2.1b assigned V, D and J germline segments to the rearranged TCRbeta sequences. VDJtools v1.0.0 computed clonotype statistics and Shannon-Wiener diversity indices. Except for diversity analysis, only the 250 most abundant clonotypes of each sample were used in subsequent analyses to reduce sampling bias. TCRdb trimmed public reads at Q25 via fastp, called clones via MiXCR and kept in-frame beta chains. Each entry is one CDR3 protein sequence, shown with its most common DNA and genes. TCRdb's processing, not the authors', yielded these V and J calls. The sample has over 250,000 distinct CDR3 sequences on record, approximately 58% of them singletons. The ten biggest clones cover about 15% of the sample.

Results the study describes overall, beyond this receptor: Repertoire overlap was found to be higher between tumor regions (mean around 35%) than between tumor-adjacent (around 17%) or tumor-blood (about 14%) pairs, consistent with antigen-driven expansion. The top 250 clones made up a significantly larger repertoire fraction in tumors than in blood (p = 0.039). Only five or six patients were included in the study, and the authors note that the findings should be validated in a larger study. Since the samples were bulk and unsorted, there was no way to compare CD4+ and CD8+ T cell repertoires. Because only the TCR beta chain was sequenced and unpaired alpha chains were not captured, true repertoire diversity is likely underestimated.

Sequenced sample: peripheral blood. This receptor was taken from a woman under 40 with primary liver carcinoma and hepatitis B virus infection. The chain is assembled from TRBV6-2 or TRBV6-3 and TRBJ2-4; 11 bases in the junction line up with TRBD1. CDR3 sequence: CASSEGQGGNIQYF. The DNA sequence is TGTGCCAGCAGTGAGGGACAGGGGGGGAACATTCAGTACTTC.